These 2 T cell receptor beta chains originate from one sample sequenced in a study of T cells in Graves' hyperthyroidism and ophthalmopathy. Amplification yielded TCR beta CDR3 regions, with RNA transcripts as the source. First-round RT-PCR targeting the TCR CDR3 was performed with the HTBI primer set. TCRdb itself ran the multiplex PCR reads through MiXCR, one entry per CDR3 protein. The sample lists about 410,000 distinct CDR3 sequences, about 15% occurring once. Material: blood. The source of these receptors is a man aged 18 to 29 with Graves' ophthalmopathy.

This clonotype was recorded a few times. This chain connects TRBV9 to TRBJ2-5, with D possibly matching TRBD2 (5 bases). Germline CDR1 and CDR2: SGDLS and YYNGEE. Trimming removed 0 bases from V and 4 bases from J, with 13 bases in between. The CDR3 has 15 amino acids. The CDR3 nucleotides read TGTGCCAGCAGCGTAGGAGGGTCGCAGTCAGAGACCCAGTACTTC. It translates to CASSVGGSQSETQYF.

In this sample, this clonotype turned up a few times. The genes are TRBV5-1 and TRBJ2-1; 7 bases are shared with TRBD2. CDR3 length equals 15 residues. Trimming removed 1 base from V and 8 bases from J; junction bases left unmatched: 9. The germline V gene encodes CDR1 SGHRS and CDR2 YFSETQ. The CDR3 is CASSLIAGLADEQFF. DNA of the CDR3: TGCGCCAGCAGCTTGATTGCGGGTCTAGCGGATGAGCAGTTCTTC.